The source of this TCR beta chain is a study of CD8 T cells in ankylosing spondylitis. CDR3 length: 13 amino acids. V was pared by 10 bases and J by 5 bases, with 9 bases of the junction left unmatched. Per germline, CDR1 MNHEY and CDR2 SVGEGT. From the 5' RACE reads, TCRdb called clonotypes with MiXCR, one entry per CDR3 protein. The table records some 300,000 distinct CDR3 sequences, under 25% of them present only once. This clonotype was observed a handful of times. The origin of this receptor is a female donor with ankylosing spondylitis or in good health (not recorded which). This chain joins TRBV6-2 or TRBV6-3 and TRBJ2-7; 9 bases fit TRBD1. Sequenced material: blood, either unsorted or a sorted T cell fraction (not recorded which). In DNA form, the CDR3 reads TGTGCCACCCACGGGACAGGGAAGGACGAGCAGTACTTC. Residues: CATHGTGKDEQYF.